The rows below give T cell receptor beta chains drawn from one sample of a study of metastatic and nonmetastatic thyroid tumors. TCRdb re-processed the PCR reads through MiXCR. The sample has 9,000 to 15,000 clones; approximately 29% are singletons. Material for sequencing was tumor tissue. These receptors came from a female donor with papillary thyroid cancer or a benign thyroid nodule (not recorded which). Some clones in this sample may be carry-over from other donors' samples. The CDR3 runs from the conserved cysteine through the conserved F or W. Each record gives: J gene, V gene, clone size, CDR3 protein. Size is omitted from some rows. Given values are once, few, many or a class for expanded clones.

TRBJ2-7	TRBV6-1	few	CASSPPRDRSYEQYF
TRBJ2-1	TRBV10-3	many	CATAGSYNEQFF
TRBJ1-6	TRBV6-1	few	CASSDRNNSPLHF
TRBJ2-7	TRBV20-1	-	CSAPPSGRAKNEQYF
TRBJ2-5	TRBV11-3	medium-sized	CASSGRGTGKETQYF
TRBJ2-7	TRBV20-1	-	CSARTGLVQYF
TRBJ2-7	TRBV7-2	-	CASSLGSTSSYEQYF
TRBJ1-2	TRBV28	medium-sized	CASRHGTGGAGYGYTF
TRBJ2-2	TRBV12-3/TRBV12-4	-	CSSSFLGRGELFF
TRBJ2-7	TRBV20-1	-	CSARAGTSDTYEQYF
TRBJ1-1	TRBV19	medium-sized	CASSQTDREAFF
TRBJ2-7	TRBV4-2	many	CASSQDLGDSAYEQYF
TRBJ1-5	TRBV30	medium-sized	CAWSGGRGNQPQHF
TRBJ1-1	TRBV7-9	once	CANSSRRATEAFF
TRBJ2-7	TRBV19	medium-sized	CASSIFSSGEQYF
TRBJ1-1	TRBV20-1	medium-sized	CSARSPNTEAFF
TRBJ2-1	TRBV6-1	-	CASIRMSEQFF
TRBJ1-2	TRBV12-3/TRBV12-4	few	CASITELGAVKINYGYNF
TRBJ2-7	TRBV9	large	CASSVGAGGEQYF
TRBJ2-1	TRBV5-4	many	CASGDVNNNEQFF
TRBJ2-1	TRBV12-3/TRBV12-4	few	CASSLCLAGNNEQFF
TRBJ1-4	TRBV6-1	medium-sized	CASKQWGPNEKLFF
TRBJ2-1	TRBV10-3	few	CAISESRRGGPYNEQFF
TRBJ2-7	TRBV20-1	-	CSARDFDRSSYEQYF
TRBJ2-7	TRBV6-1	medium-sized	CASSEATGARYEQYF
TRBJ1-2	TRBV7-9	many	CASSRQGLDYGYTF
TRBJ1-2	TRBV6-1	few	CASQGQPGYGYTF
TRBJ2-3	TRBV2	-	CASSVGTSGTDKKYF
TRBJ2-6	TRBV2	many	CASSPGLARFSGANVLTF
TRBJ2-7	TRBV11-3	-	CASSSALVVYEQYF
TRBJ2-1	TRBV6-1	few	CASSEASDNEQFF
TRBJ2-5	TRBV11-2	-	CASSLGGAERRRLETQYF
TRBJ2-1	TRBV20-1	-	CSARDSARDSHNEQFF
TRBJ1-2	TRBV6-1	few	CAVGPNYGYTF
TRBJ2-7	TRBV6-5	few	CASIYGTSGSYEQYF
TRBJ2-3	TRBV4-2	-	CASSQEGGTADTQYF
TRBJ2-3	TRBV5-1	many	CASSLEQGARSDTQYF
TRBJ2-7	TRBV12-3/TRBV12-4	many	CASSYRGREYEQYF
TRBJ2-1	TRBV3-1	-	CASGVAGAYNEQFF
TRBJ2-3	TRBV28	-	CASTPPRTNTDTQYF
TRBJ2-3	TRBV20-1	-	CSATPGLGTDTQYF
TRBJ2-7	TRBV12-3/TRBV12-4	-	CASSFWSDEQYF
TRBJ2-5	TRBV5-4	many	CASSLGASGGLETQYF
TRBJ2-1	TRBV5-1	-	CASSRGLAGLYNEQFF
TRBJ2-1	TRBV4-2	-	CASSQDPRNEQFF
TRBJ2-5	TRBV20-1	-	CTVRRDRYQDTQYF
TRBJ1-4	TRBV4-1	-	CASSQARPATNEKLFF
TRBJ1-1	TRBV7-8	-	CASSLVGDTEAFF
TRBJ2-1	TRBV5-1	-	CASSIMTGAGYNEQFF
TRBJ1-4	TRBV18	-	CASSKTHPDNEKLFF
TRBJ2-1	TRBV12-3/TRBV12-4	medium-sized	CASMRDRGVSEQFF
TRBJ1-4	TRBV12-3/TRBV12-4	few	CASSFGTGGEKLFF
TRBJ1-2	TRBV6-2/TRBV6-3	few	CASSYSKVRSQGYTF
TRBJ2-5	TRBV2	many	CASSDLVQETQYF